Below, 14 T cell receptor beta chains from the same sample are listed, as sequenced in a study of T cell clonality in common variable immunodeficiency. Whole-study findings and limits: Reportedly, TCR beta sequences from common variable immunodeficiency showed fewer deletions and N-nucleotide insertions.

These receptors lack a known antigen. Only in-frame clones appear in the TCRdb table, and some are missing; sequencing was by immunoSEQ multiplex PCR. The record shows 25,000 to 30,000 clones for this sample, with no singletons present. Sequenced input: peripheral blood mononuclear cells. The receptors originated from a human donor with common variable immunodeficiency.

Notes on this clone: The read stops 3 residues short of the end of the CDR3; the missing end is completed from the germline J gene. The chain couples TRBV7-9 to TRBJ1-6, with D maybe TRBD1 (5 bases). CDR1 and CDR2 (germline): SEHNR, FQNEAQ (reference sequence). Trimming shortened V by 3 bases and J by 12 bases, and 12 bases separated the two germline ends. The CDR3 spans 13 residues. CDR3 loop: CASSFQGKRPLHF. CDR3 bases read: TGTGCCAGCAGCTTCCAGGGAAAGAGACCC.

In this sample, this clone turned up many times. The sequenced fragment ends 3 residues before the CDR3 boundary, so the rest is inferred from the germline J gene. The rearrangement joins TRBV19 to TRBJ2-5, with TRBD2 identical over 10 bases. J was trimmed by 5 bases and V by 3 bases; bases with no gene match: 6. This CDR3 spans 15 amino acids. CDR1 is LNHDA, CDR2 SQIVND, per germline (reference sequence). The part of the CDR3 DNA that was read is TGTGCCAGTAGTATGAGCGGGGGGGCAGGTGAGACC. It encodes CASSMSGGAGET. The CDR3 in its entirety is CASSMSGGAGETQYF.

In the case of this clone: The CDR3 goes on 3 residues after the read ends, and that part is filled in from the germline J gene. The sample contains more than one DNA sequence encoding this CDR3. The chain uses TRBV18 and TRBJ1-5; D uncertain. Germline V lookup: CDR1 KGHSH, CDR2 LQKENI. The CDR3 runs to 15 residues. Between the trimmed V and J ends, which lost 0 bases and 4 bases, there was a span of 10 bases. The sequenced part of the CDR3 DNA is TGTGCCAGCTCACCACCGGGAGGCGGGAATCAGCCC. Its protein product is CASSPPGGGNQP. The entire CDR3 reads CASSPPGGGNQPQHF. Variable domain in full (rest from reference TRBV18 and TRBJ1-5): NAGVMQNPRHLVRRRGQEARLRCSPMKGHSHVYWYRQLPEEGLKFMVYLQKENIIDESGMPKERFSAEFPKEGPSILRIQQVVRGDSAAYFCASSPPGGGNQPQHFGDGTRLSIL.

A remark on this clone: Read coverage stops 3 residues before the CDR3 terminus; the germline J gene supplies the remainder. The chain carries TRBV2 and TRBJ1-1; tentatively, D is TRBD1 (5 bases). Trimming shortened V by 8 bases and J by 6 bases, and 22 bases separated the two germline ends. The germline V gene has CDR1 SNHLY and CDR2 FYNNEI. This CDR3 spans 15 amino acids. CDR3 loop: CASSDPRQPLPEAFF. The DNA read from the CDR3 is TGTGCCAGCTCCGACCCCCGACAGCCCCTCCCTGAA.

This clone was recorded a few times. Read sequence stops 3 residues before the CDR3 end, and the germline J gene provides the missing end. The rearrangement links TRBV6-2 or TRBV6-3 to TRBJ1-5, with D maybe TRBD1 (6 bases). Germline values: CDR1 MNHEY, CDR2 SVGEGT. Trimming shortened V by 6 bases and J by 4 bases, and 19 bases separated the two germline ends. CDR3 size: 16 residues. The CDR3 sequence: CASRETGTSGNQPQHF. The part of the CDR3 DNA that was read is TGTGCCAGCAGGGAAACAGGGACCTCGGGGAATCAGCCC.

This clone was seen many times. Coverage ceases 3 residues before the CDR3 finishes, and the germline J gene fills in the end. The chain is built from TRBV19 and TRBJ1-1; no firm D call. The CDR3 has 13 amino acids. V lost 3 bases, J lost 3 bases, and 8 bases lay in between. Germline assignment: CDR1 LNHDA and CDR2 SQIVND (reference sequence). The CDR3 DNA, read in part, is TGTGCCAGTAGTATCCAGGCCGACACTGAA. Its protein is CASSIQADTE. The whole CDR3 sequence reads CASSIQADTEAFF.

This clone was detected many times. Sequencing ends 3 residues short of the CDR3 end; the germline J gene provides the rest. The rearrangement joins TRBV7-8 to TRBJ2-1; 9 bases fit TRBD2. The germline CDR1 and CDR2 sequences are SGHVS and FQNEAQ. This CDR3 region has 15 residues. V was clipped by 3 bases and J by 5 bases; unmatched bases: 5. The CDR3 region is CASSFEAGGDNEQFF. CDR3 bases read: TGTGCCAGCAGCTTTGAAGCGGGGGGCGACAATGAG.

On this clone itself: The read comes to an end 3 residues before the CDR3 does, leaving the germline J gene to fill in the end. This chain connects TRBV20-1 to TRBJ1-6; 8 nucleotides agree with TRBD1. Looked up from germline, CDR1 is DFQATT and CDR2 is SNEGSKA (reference sequence). V shed 0 bases, J shed 8 bases, and the junction held 6 bases outside the gene matches. The CDR3 is 15 amino acids. The CDR3 sequence is CSAREMGDRYSPLHF. The sequenced CDR3 bases are TGCAGTGCTAGAGAAATGGGGGACAGGTATTCACCC.

In its sample, this clone was seen a few times. The CDR3 is cut off 3 residues early in the read; its end comes from the germline J gene. This chain connects TRBV5-5 to TRBJ2-7, with 10 bases fitting TRBD1. In germline, CDR1 is SGHKS, CDR2 YYEKEE (reference sequence). J gave up 0 bases and V 4 bases, and 4 bases lay outside the gene matches. This CDR3 is 15 amino acids long. Partial CDR3 DNA: TGTGCCAGCAGCCGGGGACAGGGGATCTCCTACGAG. Translation: CASSRGQGISYE. The CDR3 in its entirety is CASSRGQGISYEQYF.

Note on this clone: Sequencing ends 3 residues short of the CDR3 end; the germline J gene provides the rest. This rearrangement joins TRBV18 to TRBJ1-6; TRBD1 aligns across 10 bases. CDR3 size: 15 residues. Germline CDR1 and CDR2: KGHSH and LQKENI. V dropped 2 bases and J dropped 9; count of bases not matched to a gene: 4. The CDR3 bases that were read are TGTGCCAGCTCACCAGGGACAGGGGCAACTTCACCC. It encodes CASSPGTGATSP. Given in full, the CDR3 is CASSPGTGATSPLHF.

This clone was observed at least ten times. The read ends 3 residues early relative to the CDR3; the germline J gene fills the gap. The chain links TRBV10-3 to TRBJ1-3; perhaps TRBD1 as D (6 bases). V was pared by 5 bases and J by 0 bases, with 11 bases between. Per the germline V gene, CDR1 is ENHRY and CDR2 is SYGVKD. The CDR3 runs to 15 residues. The CDR3 DNA, read in part, is TGTGCCATCAGTCCTCACAGGGACTCTGGAAACACC. This translates into CAISPHRDSGNT. The full CDR3 reads CAISPHRDSGNTIYF.

Notes on this clone: The read ends 3 residues shy of where the CDR3 ends; the end is completed using the germline J gene. This chain uses TRBV7-2 with TRBJ1-6, with 9 nucleotides matching TRBD1. Germline V lookup: CDR1 SGHTA, CDR2 FQGNSA. This CDR3 region has 15 residues. Losses at the gene ends were 2 bases for V and 10 bases for J; bases not matched to a gene: 6. CDR3 DNA (partial): TGTGCCAGCAGCTTATTGTGGACAGGGGAATCACCC. Protein: CASSLLWTGESP. The CDR3, in full, reads CASSLLWTGESPLHF.

A note on this clone: The read finishes 3 residues shy of the CDR3 end, and the germline J gene is used to complete it. The genes are TRBV30 and TRBJ1-3, with D unclear. This CDR3 is 13 amino acids long. Germline V gene lookup returns CDR1 GTSNPN and CDR2 SVGIG (reference sequence). V lost 6 bases and J 0 bases, leaving 9 bases between the germline ends. The sequenced CDR3 bases are TGTGCCTGCTTCAGGAGCTCTGGAAACACC. It yields the protein CACFRSSGNT. In full, the CDR3 is CACFRSSGNTIYF. The full variable domain, its missing parts supplied by reference TRBV30 and TRBJ1-3, is SQTIHQWPATLVQPVGSPLSLECTVEGTSNPNLYWYRQAAGRGLQLLFYSVGIGQISSEVPQNLSASRPQDRQFILSSKKLLLSDSGFYLCACFRSSGNTIYFGEGSWLTVV.

About this clone: Sequencing ends 3 residues short of the CDR3 end; the germline J gene provides the rest. This chain joins TRBV2 and TRBJ2-2, with D tentatively TRBD2 (6 bases). This CDR3 is built from 14 residues. The V gene's germline CDR1 is SNHLY and CDR2 FYNNEI. V was cut by 7 bases and J by 5 bases, with 14 bases left in between. This chain's CDR3 is CASTGQGGTGELFF. CDR3 DNA (partial): TGTGCCAGCACCGGCCAGGGAGGAACCGGGGAG.